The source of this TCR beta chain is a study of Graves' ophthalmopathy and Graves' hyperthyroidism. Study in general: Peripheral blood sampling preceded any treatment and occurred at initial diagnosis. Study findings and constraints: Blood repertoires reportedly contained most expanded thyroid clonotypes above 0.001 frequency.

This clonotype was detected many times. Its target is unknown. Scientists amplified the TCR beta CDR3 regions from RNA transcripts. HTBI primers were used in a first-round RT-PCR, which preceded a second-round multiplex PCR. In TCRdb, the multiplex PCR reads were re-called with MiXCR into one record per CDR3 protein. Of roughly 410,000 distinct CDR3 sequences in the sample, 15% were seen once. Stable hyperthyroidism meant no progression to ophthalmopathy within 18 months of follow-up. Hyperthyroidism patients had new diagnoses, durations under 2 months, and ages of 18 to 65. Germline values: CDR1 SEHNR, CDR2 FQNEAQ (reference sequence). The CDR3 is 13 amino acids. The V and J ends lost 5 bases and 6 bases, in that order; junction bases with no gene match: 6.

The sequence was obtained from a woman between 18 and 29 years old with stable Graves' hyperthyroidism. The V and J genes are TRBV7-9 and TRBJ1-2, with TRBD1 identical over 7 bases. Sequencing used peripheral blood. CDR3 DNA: TGTGCCAGCAGCAAGACAGGGAGCAATGGCTACACCTTC. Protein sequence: CASSKTGSNGYTF.